This T cell receptor beta chain derives from a study of Graves' ophthalmopathy and Graves' hyperthyroidism. Of note for this clonotype: Its cognate antigen is unknown. A much larger clone lies one base from this, so it may be a read error.

People with hyperthyroidism were aged 18 to 65 and newly diagnosed, under 2 months' duration. As the template, RNA transcripts were used to amplify TCR beta CDR3 regions. Investigators did first-round RT-PCR with HTBI primers, then second-round multiplex PCR. TCRdb called the multiplex PCR reads again in MiXCR, with one record for every CDR3 protein. The sample lists over a million distinct CDR3 sequences, 35% to 40% occurring once. Points from the study as a whole: Detection in blood was also observed for most expanded thyroid clonotypes above 0.001 frequency. Ophthalmopathy progression was predicted with 55% to 71% sensitivity and about 72% specificity.

Looked up from germline, CDR1 is MNHNY and CDR2 is SVGAGI (reference sequence). Trimming removed 9 bases from V and 3 bases from J, with 11 bases in between. This CDR3 region has 12 residues. The chain carries TRBV6-6 and TRBJ2-5, with D perhaps matching TRBD1 (6 bases). This TCR derives from an adult man with Graves' hyperthyroidism. The sample was peripheral blood or thyroid tissue (not recorded which). DNA for the CDR3: TGTGCCAGTGCCAGGACAGAAGAGACCCAGTACTTC. As protein: CASARTEETQYF.